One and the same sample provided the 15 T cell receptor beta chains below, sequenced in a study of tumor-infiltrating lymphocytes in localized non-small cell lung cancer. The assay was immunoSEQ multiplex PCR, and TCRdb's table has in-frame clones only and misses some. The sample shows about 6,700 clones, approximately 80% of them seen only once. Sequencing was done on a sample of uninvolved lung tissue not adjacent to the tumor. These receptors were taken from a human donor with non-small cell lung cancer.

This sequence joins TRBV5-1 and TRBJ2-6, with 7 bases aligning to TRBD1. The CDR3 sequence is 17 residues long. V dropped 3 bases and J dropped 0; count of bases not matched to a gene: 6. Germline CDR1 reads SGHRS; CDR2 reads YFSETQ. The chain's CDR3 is CASSWRQGSSGANVLTF. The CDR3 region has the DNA TGCGCCAGCAGCTGGAGACAGGGAAGCTCTGGGGCCAACGTCCTGACTTTC.

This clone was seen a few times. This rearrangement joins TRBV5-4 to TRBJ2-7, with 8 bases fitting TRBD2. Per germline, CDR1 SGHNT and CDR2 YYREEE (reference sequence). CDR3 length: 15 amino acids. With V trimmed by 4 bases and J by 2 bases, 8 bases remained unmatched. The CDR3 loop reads CASSQKAGETYEQYF. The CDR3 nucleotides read TGTGCCAGCAGCCAGAAAGCGGGAGAGACCTACGAGCAGTACTTC. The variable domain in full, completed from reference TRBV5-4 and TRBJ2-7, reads ETGVTQSPTHLIKTRGQQVTLRCSSQSGHNTVSWYQQALGQGPQFIFQYYREEENGRGNFPPRFSGLQFPNYSSELNVNALELDDSALYLCASSQKAGETYEQYFGPGTRLTVT.

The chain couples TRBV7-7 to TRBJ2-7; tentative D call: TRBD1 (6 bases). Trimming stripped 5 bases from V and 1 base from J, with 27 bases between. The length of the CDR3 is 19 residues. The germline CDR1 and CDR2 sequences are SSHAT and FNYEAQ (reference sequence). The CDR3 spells CASSPKIGLMAGVSYEQYF. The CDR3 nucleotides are TGTGCCAGCAGCCCAAAGATCGGGCTAATGGCAGGGGTATCCTACGAGCAGTACTTC.

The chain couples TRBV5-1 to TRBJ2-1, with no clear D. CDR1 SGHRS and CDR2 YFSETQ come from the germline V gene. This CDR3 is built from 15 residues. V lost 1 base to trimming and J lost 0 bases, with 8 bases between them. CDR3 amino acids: CASSLPGSSYNEQFF. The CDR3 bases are TGCGCCAGCAGCTTGCCGGGTAGCTCCTACAATGAGCAGTTCTTC.

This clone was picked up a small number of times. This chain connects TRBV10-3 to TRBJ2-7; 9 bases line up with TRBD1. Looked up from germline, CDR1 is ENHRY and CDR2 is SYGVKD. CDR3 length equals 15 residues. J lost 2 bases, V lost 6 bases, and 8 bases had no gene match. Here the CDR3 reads CAIRGTGGQTYEQYF. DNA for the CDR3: TGTGCCATCAGGGGAACAGGGGGCCAAACCTACGAGCAGTACTTC.

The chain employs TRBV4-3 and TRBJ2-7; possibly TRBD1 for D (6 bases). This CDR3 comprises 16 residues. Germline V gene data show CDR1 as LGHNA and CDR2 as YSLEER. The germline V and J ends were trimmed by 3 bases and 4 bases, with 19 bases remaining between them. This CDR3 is CASSHTNRASGYEQYF. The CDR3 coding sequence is TGCGCCAGCAGCCATACGAACAGGGCATCAGGTTACGAGCAGTACTTC.

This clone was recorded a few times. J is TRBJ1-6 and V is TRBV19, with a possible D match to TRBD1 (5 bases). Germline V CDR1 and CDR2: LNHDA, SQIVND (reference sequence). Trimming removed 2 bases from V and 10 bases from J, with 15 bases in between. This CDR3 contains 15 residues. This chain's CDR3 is CASSIKQGVWSPLHF. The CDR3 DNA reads TGTGCCAGTAGTATAAAGCAGGGAGTTTGGTCACCCCTCCACTTT. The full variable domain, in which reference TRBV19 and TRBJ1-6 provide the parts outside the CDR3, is DGGITQSPKYLFRKEGQNVTLSCEQNLNHDAMYWYRQDPGQGLRLIYYSQIVNDFQKGDIAEGYSVSREKKESFPLTVTSAQKNPTAFYLCASSIKQGVWSPLHFGNGTRLTVT.

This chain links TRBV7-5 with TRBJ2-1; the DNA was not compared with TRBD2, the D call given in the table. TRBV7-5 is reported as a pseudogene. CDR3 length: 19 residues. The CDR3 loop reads CARSLVDSCGLGPYNEQFF. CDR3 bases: TGTGCCAGAAGCTTAGTAGACAGTTGCGGACTAGGACCATACAATGAGCAGTTCTTC.

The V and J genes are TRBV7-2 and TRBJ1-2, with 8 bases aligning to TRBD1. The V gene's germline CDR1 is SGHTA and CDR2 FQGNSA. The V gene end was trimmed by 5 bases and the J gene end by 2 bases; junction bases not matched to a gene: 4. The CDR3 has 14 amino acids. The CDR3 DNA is TGTGCCAGCAGCCCTCGGACAGGGAACTATGGCTACACCTTC. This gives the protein CASSPRTGNYGYTF.

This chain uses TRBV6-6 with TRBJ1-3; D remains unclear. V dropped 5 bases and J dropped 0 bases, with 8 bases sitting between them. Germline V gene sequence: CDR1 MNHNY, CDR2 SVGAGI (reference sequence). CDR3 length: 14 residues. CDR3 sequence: CASSQPGSGNTIYF. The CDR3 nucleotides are TGTGCCAGCAGTCAGCCAGGCTCTGGAAACACCATATATTTT.

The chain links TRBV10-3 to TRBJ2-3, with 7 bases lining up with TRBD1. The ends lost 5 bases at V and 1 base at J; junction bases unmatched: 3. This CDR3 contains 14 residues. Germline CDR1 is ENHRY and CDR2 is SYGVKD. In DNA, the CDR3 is TGTGCCATCAGTAAAGGACAGGGCACAGATACGCAGTATTTT. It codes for CAISKGQGTDTQYF.

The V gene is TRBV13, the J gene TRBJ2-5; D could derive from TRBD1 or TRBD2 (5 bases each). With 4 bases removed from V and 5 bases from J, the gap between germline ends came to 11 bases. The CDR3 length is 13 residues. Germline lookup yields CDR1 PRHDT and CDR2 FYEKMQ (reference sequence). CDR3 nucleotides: TGTGCCAGCAGCTCCGGGGCCCCGGAGACCCAGTACTTC. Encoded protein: CASSSGAPETQYF.

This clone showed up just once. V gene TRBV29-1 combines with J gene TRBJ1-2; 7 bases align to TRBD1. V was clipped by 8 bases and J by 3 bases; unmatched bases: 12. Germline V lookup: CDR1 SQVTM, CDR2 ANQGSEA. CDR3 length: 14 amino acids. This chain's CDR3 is CSSKTGSLDYGYTF. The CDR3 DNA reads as TGCAGCTCCAAGACAGGGTCTTTGGACTATGGCTACACCTTC. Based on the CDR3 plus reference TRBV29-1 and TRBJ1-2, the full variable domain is SAVISQKPSRDICQRGTSLTIQCQVDSQVTMMFWYRQQPGQSLTLIATANQGSEATYESGFVIDKFPISRPNLTFSTLTVSNMSPEDSSIYLCSSKTGSLDYGYTFGSGTRLTVV.

This CDR3 reads CASSLKQGARTEAFF. CDR3 nucleotides: TGTGCCAGCAGCCTCAAACAGGGGGCCCGGACTGAAGCTTTCTTT. V gene TRBV2 combines with J gene TRBJ1-1, with 9 nucleotides matching TRBD1. With V trimmed by 6 bases and J by 5 bases, 10 bases remained unmatched. The CDR3 totals 15 residues. Germline V gene sequence: CDR1 SNHLY, CDR2 FYNNEI.

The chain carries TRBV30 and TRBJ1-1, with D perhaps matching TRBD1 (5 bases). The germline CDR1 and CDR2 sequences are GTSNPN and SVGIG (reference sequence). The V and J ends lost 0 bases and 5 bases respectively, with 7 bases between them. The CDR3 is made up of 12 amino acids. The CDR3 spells CAWSVRGTEAFF. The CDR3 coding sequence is TGTGCCTGGAGTGTACGGGGGACTGAAGCTTTCTTT.